This entry is about one T cell receptor (beta chain). The table came from immunoSEQ multiplex PCR; TCRdb's copy has only in-frame clones and leaves some out. Of 120,000 or so clones in the sample, 80% were seen once. This entry is derived from a study of blood T cell repertoires in COVID-19. Germline CDR1 is SGHTA and CDR2 is FQGNSA. Trimming removed 6 bases from V and 4 bases from J; junction bases left unmatched: 10. This CDR3 is 16 amino acids long. The sample was peripheral blood. The receptor comes from a human donor in a cohort sampled during active COVID-19. This chain uses TRBV7-2 with TRBJ2-1, with 9 nucleotides matching TRBD1. CDR3 region: CASRRKPGQGYNEQFF. The CDR3 nucleotides read TGTGCCAGCAGACGCAAACCGGGACAGGGATACAATGAGCAGTTCTTC.